This TCR beta chain was obtained from a study of T cells in Graves' hyperthyroidism and ophthalmopathy. There were TCR beta CDR3 regions amplified from RNA transcripts. First-round RT-PCR with HTBI primers amplified the TCR CDR3 region. TCRdb passed the multiplex PCR reads through MiXCR, listing each CDR3 protein once. The sample consists of under 350,000 distinct CDR3 sequences, 15% to 20% of them appearing once. This CDR3 contains 15 residues. The V and J ends lost 3 bases and 2 bases respectively, with 13 bases between them. Germline assignment: CDR1 SEHNR and CDR2 FQNEAQ (reference sequence). The source is a woman aged 45-65 years with Graves' hyperthyroidism. Sequencing used blood. This sequence joins TRBV7-9 and TRBJ2-5; the D gene is possibly TRBD2 (5 bases). CDR3 in DNA: TGTGCCAGCAGCTTTGGTGGAAGCGGTCAAGAGACCCAGTACTTC. As protein: CASSFGGSGQETQYF.